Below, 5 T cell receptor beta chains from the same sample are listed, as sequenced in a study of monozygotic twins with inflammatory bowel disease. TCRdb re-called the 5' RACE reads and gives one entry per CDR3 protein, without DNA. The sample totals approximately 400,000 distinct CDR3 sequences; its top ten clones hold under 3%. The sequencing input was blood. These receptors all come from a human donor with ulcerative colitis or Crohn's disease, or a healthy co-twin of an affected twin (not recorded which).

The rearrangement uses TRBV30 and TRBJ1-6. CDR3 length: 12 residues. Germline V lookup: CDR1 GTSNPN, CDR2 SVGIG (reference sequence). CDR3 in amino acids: CAWSLSRDPLHF.

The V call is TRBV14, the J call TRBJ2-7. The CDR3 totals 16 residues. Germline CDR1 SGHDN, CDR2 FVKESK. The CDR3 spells CASSQRNGYHSYEQYF.

The CDR3: CASSMVGPRNEQYF. The chain joins TRBV19 to TRBJ2-7; checking the TCRdb D call of TRBD1 is not possible without DNA. CDR3 length: 14 residues. Looked up from germline, CDR1 is LNHDA and CDR2 is SQIVND (reference sequence).

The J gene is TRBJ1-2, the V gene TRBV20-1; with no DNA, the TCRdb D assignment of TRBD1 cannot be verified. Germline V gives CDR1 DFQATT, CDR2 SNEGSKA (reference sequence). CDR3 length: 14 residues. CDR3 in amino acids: CSAPPTGFGYGYTF.

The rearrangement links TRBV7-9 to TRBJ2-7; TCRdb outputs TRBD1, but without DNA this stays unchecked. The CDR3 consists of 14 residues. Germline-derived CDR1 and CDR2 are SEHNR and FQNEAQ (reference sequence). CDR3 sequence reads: CASSPRDRGHEQYF.